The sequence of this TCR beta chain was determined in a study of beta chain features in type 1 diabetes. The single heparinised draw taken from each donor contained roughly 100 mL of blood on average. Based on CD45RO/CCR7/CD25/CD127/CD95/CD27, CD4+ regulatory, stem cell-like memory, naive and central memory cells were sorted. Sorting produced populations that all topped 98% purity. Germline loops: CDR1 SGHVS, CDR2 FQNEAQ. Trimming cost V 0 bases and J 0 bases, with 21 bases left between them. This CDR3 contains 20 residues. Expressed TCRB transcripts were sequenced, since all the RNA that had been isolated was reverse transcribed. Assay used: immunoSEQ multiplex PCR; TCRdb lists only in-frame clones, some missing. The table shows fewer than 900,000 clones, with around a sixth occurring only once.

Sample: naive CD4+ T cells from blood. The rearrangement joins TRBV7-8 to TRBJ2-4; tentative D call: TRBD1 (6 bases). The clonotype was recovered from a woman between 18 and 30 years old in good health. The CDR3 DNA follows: TGTGCCAGCAGCTTAGCTCACAGGGCACAGCGGACAGCAGCCAAAAACATTCAGTACTTC. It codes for CASSLAHRAQRTAAKNIQYF.